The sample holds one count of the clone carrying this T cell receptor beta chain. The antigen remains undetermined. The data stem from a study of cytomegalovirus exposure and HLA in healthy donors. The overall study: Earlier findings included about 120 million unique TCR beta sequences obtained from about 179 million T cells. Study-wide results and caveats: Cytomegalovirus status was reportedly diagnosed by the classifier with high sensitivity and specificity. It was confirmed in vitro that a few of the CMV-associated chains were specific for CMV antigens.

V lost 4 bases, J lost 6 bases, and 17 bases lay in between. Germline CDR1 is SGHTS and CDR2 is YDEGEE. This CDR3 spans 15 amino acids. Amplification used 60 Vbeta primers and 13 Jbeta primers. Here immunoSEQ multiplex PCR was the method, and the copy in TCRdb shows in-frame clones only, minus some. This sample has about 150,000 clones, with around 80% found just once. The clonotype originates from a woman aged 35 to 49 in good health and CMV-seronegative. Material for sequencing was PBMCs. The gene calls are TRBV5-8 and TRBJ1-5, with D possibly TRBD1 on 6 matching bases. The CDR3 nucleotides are TGTGCCAGCAGCAATGCGACAGGCATAGTTCAGCCCCAGCATTTT. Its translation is CASSNATGIVQPQHF.